The T cell receptor beta chain described here comes from a study of tumor and adjacent non-tumor tissue in lung cancer. No cell sorting was done before RNA was extracted from the tissue. The normal lung tissue was taken more than 3 cm from the tumor edge. A modified ARM-PCR protocol with three rounds of nested PCR amplified TCRbeta. Each CDR3 protein gets one entry after TCRdb re-called the multiplex PCR reads with MiXCR. The sample includes about 43,000 distinct CDR3 sequences, 60% of them seen just once. For this clonotype: Being one base from a much bigger clone, this may be a read error.

The CDR3 is 17 residues long. Germline V gene lookup returns CDR1 MDHEN and CDR2 SYDVKM. The receptor comes from a man in his forties or fifties with non-small cell lung cancer. The chain combines TRBV28 with TRBJ1-2; 10 nucleotides agree with TRBD1. The sample was distant non-tumor lung tissue. Written as DNA, the CDR3 is TGTGCCAGGAGTTTATCGGGACAGGGGACCCTCAACTATGGCTACACCTTC. Its translation is CARSLSGQGTLNYGYTF.